The 25 T cell receptor beta chains presented below share a single source sample, sequenced in a study of CD8+CD57+ T cells in acquired aplastic anemia (dated by TCRdb to the late 2010s). TCRdb shows the sequencer as Illumina HiSeq 2000. Genomic DNA served as template for TCR beta VDJ combination and CDR3 sequence profiling. TCRdb cleaned the public reads at Q25 with fastp, built clones with MiXCR and kept in-frame beta chains. Each record represents a unique CDR3 protein, reported with the most common genes and DNA among its rows. In this sample the table shows about 220,000 distinct CDR3 sequences, 30% to 35% of which occur a single time. The ten largest clones take up 0.95% to 1.3% of the sample. Sample: sorted CD4+, CD8+, or CD8+CD57+ T cells (not recorded which) from PBMCs. The receptors were gathered from a human donor in good health, serving as a control.

Regarding this clonotype: This clone may be a read error of a much larger clone one base away. The rearrangement links TRBV20-1 to TRBJ1-1; D is uncertain. The CDR3 runs 14 residues. Germline V lookup: CDR1 DFQATT, CDR2 SNEGSKA (reference sequence). V was trimmed by 2 bases and J by 3 bases, leaving 13 bases between them. DNA for the CDR3: TGCAGTGCTAGAAATCGAATAGGATACACTGAAGCTTTCTTT. Encoded protein: CSARNRIGYTEAFF.

Of note for this clonotype: This may stem from a read error, because a much larger clone lies one nucleotide away. The V and J genes are TRBV7-8 and TRBJ1-1; 10 bases are a match to TRBD1. Germline CDR1 and CDR2: SGHVS and FQNEAQ. The CDR3 is 15 residues long. In nucleotides, the CDR3 is TGTGCCCGCAGCAGGCGGGACAGGGGAGGGACTGAAGCTTTCTTT. The encoded protein is CARSRRDRGGTEAFF.

This clonotype was seen at least ten times. The chain combines TRBV5-1 with TRBJ2-5; D unresolved. Trimming left V 0 bases short and J 4 bases short, with 7 bases between. Per the germline V gene, CDR1 is SGHRS and CDR2 is YFSETQ. The CDR3 has 13 amino acids. DNA for the CDR3: TGCGCCAGCAGCTTGGTACCGGGAGAGACCCAGTACTTC. This translates into CASSLVPGETQYF.

On this clonotype itself: Possible read error: a much larger clone is one base away. The chain has TRBV4-2 and TRBJ1-6; TRBD1 might be the D (5 bases). CDR3 size: 15 residues. Germline CDR1 is LGHNA and CDR2 is YNFKEQ. The CDR3 DNA is TGTGCCCGCAGCCAAGATGGTGACAGTTATTCACCCCTCCACTTT. It is translated as CARSQDGDSYSPLHF.

The rearrangement uses TRBV29-1 and TRBJ1-1, with no clear D. The V gene lost 4 bases and the J gene lost 1 base, with 7 bases spanning the gap. The CDR3 loop spans 12 amino acids. From germline, CDR1 is SQVTM and CDR2 ANQGSEA. The CDR3 DNA reads TGCAGCGTTGGGTCCAGGAACACTGAAGCTTTCTTT. Its translation: CSVGSRNTEAFF.

The chain combines TRBV24-1 with TRBJ2-7; 7 positions match TRBD1. There are 13 residues in the CDR3. Per germline, CDR1 KGHDR and CDR2 SFDVKD. The V gene end was trimmed by 9 bases and the J gene end by 3 bases; junction bases not matched to a gene: 7. CDR3 nucleotides: TGTGCCACCGACAGGGCTGGCCTCTACGAGCAGTACTTC. Translated, it gives CATDRAGLYEQYF.

This clonotype has just a few counts. This chain uses TRBV12-3 or TRBV12-4 with TRBJ1-5; D might be TRBD1 (5 bases). The CDR3 is 17 amino acids. Trimming removed 6 bases at V and 6 bases at J, with 24 bases between. CDR3 nucleotide sequence: TGTGCCAGCAGCTTTCGAGGTTTCTGGGGGGTGGTTCAGCCCCAGCATTTT. Its protein is CASSFRGFWGVVQPQHF.

This clonotype was detected many times. The chain carries TRBV24-1 and TRBJ2-3; D not resolved. The CDR3 has 18 residues. Germline loops: CDR1 KGHDR, CDR2 SFDVKD. The V and J ends lost 2 bases and 3 bases respectively, with 20 bases between them. The CDR3: CATSDSPGLLPPTDTQYF. CDR3 DNA: TGTGCCACCAGTGATTCACCCGGCCTCCTACCTCCAACAGATACGCAGTATTTT.

As to this clonotype: The CDR3 does not close with the conserved phenylalanine or tryptophan, likely indicating a read error. The chain uses TRBV2 and TRBJ1-2; D is unresolved. The CDR3 contains 13 residues. Germline-derived CDR1 and CDR2 are SNHLY and FYNNEI. Trimming removed 7 bases from V and 9 bases from J, with 18 bases in between. CDR3 bases: TGTGCCAGCACCCACTACCGAGATAGGAGCTACACCCTC. It is translated as CASTHYRDRSYTL.

This clonotype was seen at least ten times. The rearrangement joins TRBV30 to TRBJ2-1; 9 bases align to TRBD2. V dropped 0 bases and J dropped 12; count of bases not matched to a gene: 3. This CDR3 has 12 amino acids. CDR1 GTSNPN and CDR2 SVGIG come from the germline V gene (reference sequence). Here the CDR3 reads CAWSVSGRLQFF. DNA for the CDR3: TGTGCCTGGAGTGTGAGCGGGAGGTTGCAGTTCTTC.

The chain combines TRBV5-4 with TRBJ2-3; 11 nucleotides match TRBD1. J gave up 2 bases and V 3 bases, and 2 bases lay outside the gene matches. Germline CDR1 and CDR2: SGHNT and YYREEE (reference sequence). This CDR3 region has 15 residues. CDR3 loop: CASSSGQGATDTQYF. The CDR3 DNA sequence: TGTGCCAGCAGCTCCGGACAGGGGGCCACAGATACGCAGTATTTT. The full variable domain, with the rest looked up from reference TRBV5-4 and TRBJ2-3, is ETGVTQSPTHLIKTRGQQVTLRCSSQSGHNTVSWYQQALGQGPQFIFQYYREEENGRGNFPPRFSGLQFPNYSSELNVNALELDDSALYLCASSSGQGATDTQYFGPGTRLTVL.

The CDR3 DNA reads TGTGCCAGCAGTGACGGGGTACCCGGGGAGCTGTTTTTT. This encodes CASSDGVPGELFF. The chain has TRBV6-1 and TRBJ2-2; TRBD2 is a possible D gene (5 bases). The V gene lost 3 bases and the J gene lost 6 bases, with 8 bases spanning the gap. This CDR3 has 13 residues. The germline CDR1 and CDR2 sequences are MNHNS and SASEGT.

DNA of the CDR3: TGTGCCAGCAGCTTGAGACAGGGGTACACTGAAGCTTTCTTT. It codes for CASSLRQGYTEAFF. J is TRBJ1-1 and V is TRBV13; 8 bases map to TRBD1. Germline V gene lookup returns CDR1 PRHDT and CDR2 FYEKMQ (reference sequence). This CDR3 region has 14 residues. The ends lost 3 bases at V and 3 bases at J; junction bases unmatched: 3. The full variable domain, its missing parts supplied by reference TRBV13 and TRBJ1-1, is AAGVIQSPRHLIKEKRETATLKCYPIPRHDTVYWYQQGPGQDPQFLISFYEKMQSDKGSIPDRFSAQQFSDYHSELNMSSLELGDSALYFCASSLRQGYTEAFFGQGTRLTVV.

This clonotype occurred a few times. This chain connects TRBV18 to TRBJ2-3; D remains ambiguous. Germline-derived CDR1 and CDR2 are KGHSH and LQKENI. Trimming cost V 2 bases and J 1 base, with 7 bases left between them. The CDR3 contains 14 residues. The CDR3 sequence: CASSPGSRTDTQYF. In DNA, the CDR3 is TGTGCCAGCTCACCAGGATCCCGCACAGATACGCAGTATTTT. Full variable domain (rest looked up from reference TRBV18 and TRBJ2-3): NAGVMQNPRHLVRRRGQEARLRCSPMKGHSHVYWYRQLPEEGLKFMVYLQKENIIDESGMPKERFSAEFPKEGPSILRIQQVVRGDSAAYFCASSPGSRTDTQYFGPGTRLTVL.

As to this clonotype: A much larger clone is a single base away; this may be a read error. The chain couples TRBV20-1 to TRBJ2-5; TRBD1 aligns across 9 bases. Germline assignment: CDR1 DFQATT and CDR2 SNEGSKA (reference sequence). This CDR3 contains 14 residues. The V gene end was trimmed by 5 bases and the J gene end by 5 bases; junction bases not matched to a gene: 9. CDR3 loop: CSAVDRGDGETQYF. CDR3 bases: TGCAGTGCTGTCGACAGGGGGGATGGGGAGACCCAGTACTTC.

This chain's CDR3 is CASSETSGVEDTQYF. The CDR3 DNA reads TGTGCCAGCAGTGAGACTAGCGGGGTAGAAGATACGCAGTATTTT. J is TRBJ2-3 and V is TRBV25-1, with 11 bases lining up with TRBD2. Trimming cost V 3 bases and J 5 bases; bases outside gene matches: 4. The CDR3 loop spans 15 amino acids. Germline CDR1 is MGHDK and CDR2 is SYGVNS.

The chain couples TRBV25-1 to TRBJ2-1, with 9 bases lining up with TRBD1. The CDR3 runs to 14 residues. The V and J ends lost 4 bases and 4 bases, in that order; junction bases with no gene match: 2. Germline V gene lookup returns CDR1 MGHDK and CDR2 SYGVNS. The CDR3 coding sequence is TGTGCCAGCAGTGGGGGACAGGGTTACAATGAGCAGTTCTTC. Its translation: CASSGGQGYNEQFF.

The V call is TRBV6-5, the J call TRBJ1-4; D gene uncertain. Per germline, CDR1 MNHEY and CDR2 SVGAGI. The CDR3 runs 15 residues. The V gene lost 2 bases and the J gene lost 3 bases, with 10 bases spanning the gap. The CDR3 is CASSYRGTANEKLFF. As DNA, the CDR3 is TGTGCCAGCAGTTACCGGGGTACAGCTAATGAAAAACTGTTTTTT.

The chain uses TRBV5-5 and TRBJ1-4; D call uncertain. CDR1 and CDR2 (germline): SGHKS, YYEKEE (reference sequence). Between the trimmed V and J ends, which lost 2 bases and 7 bases, there was a span of 9 bases. This CDR3 spans 13 amino acids. The CDR3 nucleotides are TGTGCCAGCAGCTTTCGTATAGTTGAAAAACTGTTTTTT. Translation gives CASSFRIVEKLFF.

This clonotype occurred many times. The V and J genes are TRBV20-1 and TRBJ2-5; TRBD2 aligns across 8 bases. This CDR3 has 15 residues. Germline V CDR1 and CDR2: DFQATT, SNEGSKA (reference sequence). The V gene end was trimmed by 4 bases and the J gene end by 5 bases; junction bases not matched to a gene: 12. This CDR3 is CSAKTTRGAGETQYF. For the CDR3, the DNA is TGCAGTGCTAAGACTACGCGGGGGGCCGGGGAGACCCAGTACTTC.

This clonotype was found many times. V and J are TRBV7-9 and TRBJ1-6; the match to TRBD1 covers 8 bases. Trimming cost V 2 bases and J 8 bases; bases outside gene matches: 5. The length of the CDR3 is 15 residues. Germline-derived CDR1 and CDR2 are SEHNR and FQNEAQ (reference sequence). CDR3 protein: CASSLRNRGDSPLHF. The CDR3 DNA is TGTGCCAGCAGCTTAAGAAACAGGGGGGATTCACCCCTCCACTTT.

This clonotype was seen repeatedly, ten times or more. The V call is TRBV29-1, the J call TRBJ1-1, with D tentatively TRBD1 (6 bases). Germline assignment: CDR1 SQVTM and CDR2 ANQGSEA. V lost 6 bases and J lost 3, with 14 bases in between. CDR3 length: 13 amino acids. The CDR3 reads CSVGTQQDTEAFF. The CDR3 DNA follows: TGCAGCGTCGGGACACAACAGGACACTGAAGCTTTCTTT.

Many counts were recorded for this clonotype. This sequence joins TRBV5-1 and TRBJ2-1, with D perhaps being TRBD1 or TRBD2 (5 bases each). V shed 4 bases and J shed 5 bases, with 10 bases lying between them. Germline V gives CDR1 SGHRS, CDR2 YFSETQ. This CDR3 region has 13 residues. The CDR3 DNA reads as TGCGCCAGCAGCATGGGACCTAACAATGAGCAGTTCTTC. Residues: CASSMGPNNEQFF.

This clonotype came up many times. The chain joins TRBV20-1 to TRBJ2-6, with D perhaps matching TRBD1 (6 bases). Between the trimmed V and J ends, which lost 2 bases and 0 bases, there was a span of 11 bases. The germline gives CDR1 DFQATT, CDR2 SNEGSKA (reference sequence). The CDR3 consists of 16 residues. This CDR3 reads CSARSQGSSGANVLTF. For the CDR3, the DNA is TGCAGTGCTAGATCACAGGGAAGCTCTGGGGCCAACGTCCTGACTTTC.

The table lists this clonotype with many counts. V usage is TRBV29-1 and J usage is TRBJ2-5; weak D call: TRBD1 (6 bases). With 3 bases removed from V and 5 bases from J, the gap between germline ends came to 16 bases. This CDR3 has 14 amino acids. Germline V gene sequence: CDR1 SQVTM, CDR2 ANQGSEA. The CDR3 loop is CSVEGTGTTETQYF. DNA of the CDR3: TGCAGCGTTGAGGGAACAGGGACGACCGAGACCCAGTACTTC.